This T cell receptor (beta chain) was captured in a study of regulatory and conventional T cells in RAG deficiency. This clone was counted a single time. Method: immunoSEQ multiplex PCR; TCRdb's copy keeps in-frame clones and lacks some. In the table there are around 30,000 clones, over 90% of which are singletons. Genomic DNA came from blood conventional CD4+ T cells gated CD25-low CD127-high. The germline gives CDR1 SGDLS, CDR2 YYNGEE. The CDR3 is made up of 14 amino acids. With V trimmed by 5 bases and J by 0 bases, 5 bases remained unmatched. These data also formed part of another study, on regulatory T cells. Per that paper: Primers: 52 TRBV forward and 13 TRBJ reverse. In patients, unique TRB V-J pairs were restricted and V/J usage skewed, especially in Tregs.

The receptor was isolated from a human donor in good health. The sequencing input was CD25- CD4+ T cells sorted from blood. The rearrangement uses TRBV9 and TRBJ2-7; TRBD1 matches at 7 bases. CDR3 sequence: CASSDDRASYEQYF. In nucleotides, the CDR3 is TGTGCCAGCAGTGACGACAGGGCCTCCTACGAGCAGTACTTC.